The sequence of this T cell receptor (beta chain) was determined in a study of PD-L1 blockade in urothelial cancer. This CDR3 has 15 residues. Germline CDR1 reads MNHNY; CDR2 reads SVGAGI (reference sequence). The V and J ends lost 8 bases and 6 bases, in that order; junction bases with no gene match: 11. The time point here: pretreatment peripheral blood. Each patient's cancer was a locally advanced or metastatic urothelial carcinoma. TCRdb keeps only in-frame clones here, not all; method: immunoSEQ multiplex PCR. The table has 70,000 to 100,000 clones, roughly 84% seen once; the top ten hold approximately 2%.

The sequence derives from a man in his sixties with urothelial cancer. The rearrangement joins TRBV6-6 to TRBJ2-1, with TRBD1 matching over 9 bases. The specimen comprised PBMCs, sampled around atezolizumab (anti-PD-L1) treatment. Here the CDR3 DNA reads TGTGCCAGCTCTTCGACCGGGACAGGGCTCAATGAGCAGTTCTTC. Its translation is CASSSTGTGLNEQFF.